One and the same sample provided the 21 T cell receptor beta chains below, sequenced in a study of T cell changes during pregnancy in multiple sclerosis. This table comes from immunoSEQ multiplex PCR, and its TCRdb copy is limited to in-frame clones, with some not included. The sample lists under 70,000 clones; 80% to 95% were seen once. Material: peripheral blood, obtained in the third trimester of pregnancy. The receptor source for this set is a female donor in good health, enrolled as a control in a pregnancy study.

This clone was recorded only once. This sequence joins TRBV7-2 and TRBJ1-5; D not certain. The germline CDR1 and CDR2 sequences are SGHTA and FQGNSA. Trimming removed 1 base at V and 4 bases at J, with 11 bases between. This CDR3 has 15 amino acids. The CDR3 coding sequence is TGTGCCAGCAGCTTAGGGTATCCTAATAATCAGCCCCAGCATTTT. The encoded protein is CASSLGYPNNQPQHF. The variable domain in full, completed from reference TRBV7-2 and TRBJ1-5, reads GAGVSQSPSNKVTEKGKDVELRCDPISGHTALYWYRQSLGQGLEFLIYFQGNSAPDKSGLPSDRFSAERTGGSVSTLTIQRTQQEDSAVYLCASSLGYPNNQPQHFGDGTRLSIL.

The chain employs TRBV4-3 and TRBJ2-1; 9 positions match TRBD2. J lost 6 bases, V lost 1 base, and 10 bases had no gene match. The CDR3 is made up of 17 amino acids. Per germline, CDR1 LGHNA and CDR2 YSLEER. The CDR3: CASSQAPGAGGVNEQFF. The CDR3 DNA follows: TGCGCCAGCAGCCAAGCCCCAGGGGCGGGGGGGGTCAATGAGCAGTTCTTC.

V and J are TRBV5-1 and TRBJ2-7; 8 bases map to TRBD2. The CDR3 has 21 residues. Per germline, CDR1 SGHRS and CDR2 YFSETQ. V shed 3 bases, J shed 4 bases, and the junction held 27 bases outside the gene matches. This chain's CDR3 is CASSSTSLLGPPRREVYEQYF. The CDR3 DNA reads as TGCGCCAGCAGCTCGACTTCTTTGCTAGGTCCCCCACGGCGGGAGGTTTACGAGCAGTACTTC.

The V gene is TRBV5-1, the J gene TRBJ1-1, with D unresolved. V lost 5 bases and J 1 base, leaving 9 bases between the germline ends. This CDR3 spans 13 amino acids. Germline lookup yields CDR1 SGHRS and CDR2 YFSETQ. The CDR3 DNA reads TGCGCCAGCAGGGAACGGGAGAACACTGAAGCTTTCTTT. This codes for CASRERENTEAFF.

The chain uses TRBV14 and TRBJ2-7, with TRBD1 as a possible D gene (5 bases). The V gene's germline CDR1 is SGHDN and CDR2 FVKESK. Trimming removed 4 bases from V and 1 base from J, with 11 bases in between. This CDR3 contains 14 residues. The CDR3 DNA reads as TGTGCCAGCAGCCTGGACACTACTTCCTACGAGCAGTACTTC. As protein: CASSLDTTSYEQYF.

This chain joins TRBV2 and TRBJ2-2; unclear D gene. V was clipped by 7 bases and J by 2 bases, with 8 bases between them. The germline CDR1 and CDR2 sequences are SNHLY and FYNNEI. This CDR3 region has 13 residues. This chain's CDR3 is CASTNSNTGELFF. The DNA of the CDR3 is TGTGCCAGCACTAACAGTAACACCGGGGAGCTGTTTTTT.

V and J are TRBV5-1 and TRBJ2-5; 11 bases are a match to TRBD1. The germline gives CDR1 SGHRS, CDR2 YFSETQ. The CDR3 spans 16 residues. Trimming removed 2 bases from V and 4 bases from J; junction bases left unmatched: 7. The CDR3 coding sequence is TGCGCCAGCAGCTTCGTTCCGGGACAGGGGGGAGAGACCCAGTACTTC. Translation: CASSFVPGQGGETQYF.

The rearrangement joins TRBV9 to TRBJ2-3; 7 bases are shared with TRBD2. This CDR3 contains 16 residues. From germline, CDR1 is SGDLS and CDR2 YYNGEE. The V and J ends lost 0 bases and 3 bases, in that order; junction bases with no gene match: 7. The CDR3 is CASSVGAGEGTDTQYF. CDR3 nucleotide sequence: TGTGCCAGCAGCGTAGGGGCCGGGGAGGGGACAGATACGCAGTATTTT.

Here the CDR3 reads CASSTPGQGASYGYTF. As DNA, the CDR3 is TGTGCCAGCAGCACACCGGGACAGGGGGCGAGCTATGGCTACACCTTC. The rearrangement joins TRBV5-4 to TRBJ1-2, with 12 bases lining up with TRBD1. Germline loops: CDR1 SGHNT, CDR2 YYREEE (reference sequence). J was trimmed by 4 bases and V by 4 bases; bases with no gene match: 8. The CDR3 is 16 residues long.

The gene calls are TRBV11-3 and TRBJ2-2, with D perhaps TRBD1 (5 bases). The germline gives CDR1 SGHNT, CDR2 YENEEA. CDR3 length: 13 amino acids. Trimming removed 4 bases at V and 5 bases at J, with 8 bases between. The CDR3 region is CASSWGRTGELFF. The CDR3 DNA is TGTGCCAGCAGCTGGGGCCGAACCGGGGAGCTGTTTTTT.

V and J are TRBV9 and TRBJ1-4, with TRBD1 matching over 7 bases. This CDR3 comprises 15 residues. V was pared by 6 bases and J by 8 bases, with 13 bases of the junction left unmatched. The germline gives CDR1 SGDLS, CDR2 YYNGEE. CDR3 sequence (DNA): TGTGCCAGCACCCCCGGCGGGGACAGTGGGGAAAAACTGTTTTTT. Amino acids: CASTPGGDSGEKLFF.

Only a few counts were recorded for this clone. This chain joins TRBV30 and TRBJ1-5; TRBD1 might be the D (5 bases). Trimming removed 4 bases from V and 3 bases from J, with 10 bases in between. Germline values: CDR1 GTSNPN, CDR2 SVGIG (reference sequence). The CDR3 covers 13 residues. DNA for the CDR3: TGTGCCTGGATGGGGGGACTCAATCAGCCCCAGCATTTT. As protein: CAWMGGLNQPQHF.

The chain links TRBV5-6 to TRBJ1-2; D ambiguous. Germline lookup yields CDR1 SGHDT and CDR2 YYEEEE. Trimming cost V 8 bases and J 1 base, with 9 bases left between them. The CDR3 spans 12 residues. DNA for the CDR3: TGTGCCAGTGCCCCCGGTAACTATGGCTACACCTTC. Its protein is CASAPGNYGYTF.

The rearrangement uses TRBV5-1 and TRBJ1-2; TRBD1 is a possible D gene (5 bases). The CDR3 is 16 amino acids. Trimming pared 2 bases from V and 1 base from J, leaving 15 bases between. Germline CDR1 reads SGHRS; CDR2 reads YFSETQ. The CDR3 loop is CASSLSSSGVNYGYTF. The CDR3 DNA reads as TGCGCCAGCAGCTTAAGTTCATCGGGGGTTAACTATGGCTACACCTTC. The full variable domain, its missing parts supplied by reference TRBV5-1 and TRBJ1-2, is KAGVTQTPRYLIKTRGQQVTLSCSPISGHRSVSWYQQTPGQGLQFLFEYFSETQRNKGNFPGRFSGRQFSNSRSEMNVSTLELGDSALYLCASSLSSSGVNYGYTFGSGTRLTVV.

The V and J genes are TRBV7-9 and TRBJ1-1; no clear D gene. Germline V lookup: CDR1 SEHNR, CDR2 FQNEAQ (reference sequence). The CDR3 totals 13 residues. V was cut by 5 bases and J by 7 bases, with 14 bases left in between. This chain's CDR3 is CASSRGSEGEAFF. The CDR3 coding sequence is TGTGCCAGCAGCCGCGGATCCGAGGGTGAAGCTTTCTTT.

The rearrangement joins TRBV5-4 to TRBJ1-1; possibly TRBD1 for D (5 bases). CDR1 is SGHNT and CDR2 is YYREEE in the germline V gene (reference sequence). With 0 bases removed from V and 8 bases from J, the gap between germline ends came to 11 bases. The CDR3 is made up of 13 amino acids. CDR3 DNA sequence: TGTGCCAGCAGCTTGGGGGTGGGGCCGGAAGCTTTCTTT. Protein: CASSLGVGPEAFF.

CDR3 loop: CSVVRALNTEAFF. CDR3 coding DNA: TGCAGCGTTGTGAGGGCGCTTAACACTGAAGCTTTCTTT. The V call is TRBV29-1, the J call TRBJ1-1; D call uncertain. The CDR3 runs 13 residues. Germline-derived CDR1 and CDR2 are SQVTM and ANQGSEA. Trimming pared 4 bases from V and 2 bases from J, leaving 11 bases between.

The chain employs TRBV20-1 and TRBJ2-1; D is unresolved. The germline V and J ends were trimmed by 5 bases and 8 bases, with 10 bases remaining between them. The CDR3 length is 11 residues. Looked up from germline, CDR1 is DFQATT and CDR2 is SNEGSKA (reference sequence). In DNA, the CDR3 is TGCAGTGCTGCGCGCATCGATGAGCAGTTCTTC. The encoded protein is CSAARIDEQFF.

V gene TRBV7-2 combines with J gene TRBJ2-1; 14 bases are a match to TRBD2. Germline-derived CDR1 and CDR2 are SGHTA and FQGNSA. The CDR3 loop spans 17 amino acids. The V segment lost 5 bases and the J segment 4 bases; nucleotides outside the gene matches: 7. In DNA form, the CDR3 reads TGTGCCAGCAGCCGTGGACTAGCGGGAGGTTTTTACAATGAGCAGTTCTTC. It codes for CASSRGLAGGFYNEQFF.

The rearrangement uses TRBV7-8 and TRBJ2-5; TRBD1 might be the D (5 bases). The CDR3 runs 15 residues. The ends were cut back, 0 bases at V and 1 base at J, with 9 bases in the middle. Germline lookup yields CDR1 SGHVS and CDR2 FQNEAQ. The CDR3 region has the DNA TGTGCCAGCAGCTTAGCACGGACACTCCAAGAGACCCAGTACTTC. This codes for CASSLARTLQETQYF.

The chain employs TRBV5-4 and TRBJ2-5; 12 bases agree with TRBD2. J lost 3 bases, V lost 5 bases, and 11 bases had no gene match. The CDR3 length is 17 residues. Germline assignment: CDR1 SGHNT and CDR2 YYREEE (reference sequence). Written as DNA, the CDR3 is TGTGCCAGCAGATATACCGGGACTAGCGGGCTTAAAGAGACCCAGTACTTC. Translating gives CASRYTGTSGLKETQYF.